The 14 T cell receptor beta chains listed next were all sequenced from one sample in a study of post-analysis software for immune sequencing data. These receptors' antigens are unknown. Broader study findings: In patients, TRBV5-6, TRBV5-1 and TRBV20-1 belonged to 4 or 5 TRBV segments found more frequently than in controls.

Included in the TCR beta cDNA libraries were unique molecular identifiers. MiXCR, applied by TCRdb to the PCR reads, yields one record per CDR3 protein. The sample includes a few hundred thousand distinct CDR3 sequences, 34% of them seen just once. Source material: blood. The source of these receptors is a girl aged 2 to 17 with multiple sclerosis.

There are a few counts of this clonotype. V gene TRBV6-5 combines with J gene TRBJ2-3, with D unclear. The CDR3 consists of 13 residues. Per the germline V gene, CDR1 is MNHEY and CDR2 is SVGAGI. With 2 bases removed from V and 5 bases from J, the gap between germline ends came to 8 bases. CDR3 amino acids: CASSYNRKDTQYF. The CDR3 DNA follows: TGTGCCAGCAGTTACAACAGAAAAGATACGCAGTATTTT.

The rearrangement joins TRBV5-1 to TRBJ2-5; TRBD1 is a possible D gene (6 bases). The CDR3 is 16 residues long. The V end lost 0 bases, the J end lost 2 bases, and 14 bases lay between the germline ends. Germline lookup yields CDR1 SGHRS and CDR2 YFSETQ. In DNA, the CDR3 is TGCGCCAGCAGCTTGGGAGGGGGAACTTTACAAGAGACCCAGTACTTC. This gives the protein CASSLGGGTLQETQYF.

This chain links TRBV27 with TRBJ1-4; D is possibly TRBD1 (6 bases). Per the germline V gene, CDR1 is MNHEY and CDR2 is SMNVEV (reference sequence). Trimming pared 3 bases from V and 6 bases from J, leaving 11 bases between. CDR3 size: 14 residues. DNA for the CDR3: TGTGCCAGCAGTTTTTTGGGGGCGGATGAAAAACTGTTTTTT. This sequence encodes CASSFLGADEKLFF.

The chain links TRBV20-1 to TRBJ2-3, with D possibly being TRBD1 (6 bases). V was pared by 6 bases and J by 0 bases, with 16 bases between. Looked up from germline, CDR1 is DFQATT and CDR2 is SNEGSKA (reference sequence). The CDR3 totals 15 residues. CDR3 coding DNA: TGCAGTGCAGACTTGGGGGCCACTAGCACAGATACGCAGTATTTT. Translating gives CSADLGATSTDTQYF.

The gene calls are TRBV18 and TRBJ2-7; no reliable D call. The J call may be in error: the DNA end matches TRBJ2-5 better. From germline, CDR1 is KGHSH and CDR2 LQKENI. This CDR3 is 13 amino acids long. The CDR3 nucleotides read TGTGCCAGCTCAGGACGCGCCCAAGAGACCCAGTACTTC. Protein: CASSGRAQETQYF.

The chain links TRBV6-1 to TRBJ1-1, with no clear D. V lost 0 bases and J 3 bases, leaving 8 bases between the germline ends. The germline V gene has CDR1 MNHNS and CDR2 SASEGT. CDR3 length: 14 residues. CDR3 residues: CASSEAMGYTEAFF. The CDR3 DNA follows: TGTGCCAGCAGTGAAGCCATGGGATACACTGAAGCTTTCTTT.

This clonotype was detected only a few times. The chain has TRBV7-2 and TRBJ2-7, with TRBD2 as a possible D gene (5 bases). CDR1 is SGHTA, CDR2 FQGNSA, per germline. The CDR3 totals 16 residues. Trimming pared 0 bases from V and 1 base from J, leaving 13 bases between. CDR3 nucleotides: TGTGCCAGCAGCTTAGCGCGGCTAGCTCCATCCTACGAGCAGTACTTC. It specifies CASSLARLAPSYEQYF.

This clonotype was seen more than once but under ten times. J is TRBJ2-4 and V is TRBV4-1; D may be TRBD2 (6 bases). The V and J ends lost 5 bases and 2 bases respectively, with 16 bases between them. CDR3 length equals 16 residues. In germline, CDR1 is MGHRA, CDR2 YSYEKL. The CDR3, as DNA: TGCGCCAGCAGCGTTGGGGGTGGCGGGACCAAAAACATTCAGTACTTC. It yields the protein CASSVGGGGTKNIQYF.

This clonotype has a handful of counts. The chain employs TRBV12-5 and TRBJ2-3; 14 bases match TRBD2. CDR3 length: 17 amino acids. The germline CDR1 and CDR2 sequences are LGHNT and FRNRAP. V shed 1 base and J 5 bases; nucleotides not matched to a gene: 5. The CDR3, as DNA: TGTGCTAGTGGTTTGGGACCGGGACTAGCGGGGGAAGATACGCAGTATTTT. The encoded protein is CASGLGPGLAGEDTQYF.

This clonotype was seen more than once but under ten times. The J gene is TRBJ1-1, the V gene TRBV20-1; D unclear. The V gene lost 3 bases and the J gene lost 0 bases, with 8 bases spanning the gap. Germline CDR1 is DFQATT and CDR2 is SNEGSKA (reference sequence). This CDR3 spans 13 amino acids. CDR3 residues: CSARQHLNTEAFF. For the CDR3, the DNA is TGCAGTGCTAGGCAACATCTGAACACTGAAGCTTTCTTT.

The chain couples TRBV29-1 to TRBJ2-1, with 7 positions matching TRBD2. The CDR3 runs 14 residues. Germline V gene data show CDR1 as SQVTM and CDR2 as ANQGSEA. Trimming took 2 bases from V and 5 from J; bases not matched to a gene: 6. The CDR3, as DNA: TGCAGCGTTGAAAGGACTAGACCCAACAATGAGCAGTTCTTC. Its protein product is CSVERTRPNNEQFF.

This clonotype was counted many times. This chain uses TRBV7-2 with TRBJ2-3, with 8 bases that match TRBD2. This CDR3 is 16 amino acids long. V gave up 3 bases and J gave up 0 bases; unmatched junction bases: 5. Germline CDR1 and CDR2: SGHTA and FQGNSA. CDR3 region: CASSLQAGESTDTQYF. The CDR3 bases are TGTGCCAGCAGCTTGCAAGCGGGGGAGAGCACAGATACGCAGTATTTT.

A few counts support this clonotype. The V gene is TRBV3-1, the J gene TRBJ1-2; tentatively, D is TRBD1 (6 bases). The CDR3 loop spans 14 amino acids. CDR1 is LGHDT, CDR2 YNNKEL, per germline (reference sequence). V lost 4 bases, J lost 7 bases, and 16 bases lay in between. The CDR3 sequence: CASSPLPPQGGYTF. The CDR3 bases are TGTGCCAGCAGCCCCCTTCCCCCACAGGGTGGCTACACCTTC.

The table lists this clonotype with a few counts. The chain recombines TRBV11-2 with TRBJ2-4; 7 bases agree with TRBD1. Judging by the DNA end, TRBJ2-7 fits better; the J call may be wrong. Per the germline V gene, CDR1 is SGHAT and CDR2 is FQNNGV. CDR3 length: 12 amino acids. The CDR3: CASSFDRVEQYF. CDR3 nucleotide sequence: TGTGCCAGCAGTTTTGACAGGGTCGAGCAGTACTTC.